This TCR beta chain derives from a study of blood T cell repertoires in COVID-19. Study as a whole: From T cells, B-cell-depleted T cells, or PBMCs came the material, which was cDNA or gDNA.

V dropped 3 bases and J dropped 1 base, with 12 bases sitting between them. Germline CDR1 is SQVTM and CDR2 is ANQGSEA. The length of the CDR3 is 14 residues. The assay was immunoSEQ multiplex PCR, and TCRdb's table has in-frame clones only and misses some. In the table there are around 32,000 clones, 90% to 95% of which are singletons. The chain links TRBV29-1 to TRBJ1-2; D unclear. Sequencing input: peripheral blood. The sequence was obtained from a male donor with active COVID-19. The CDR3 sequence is CSVDTAASNYGYTF. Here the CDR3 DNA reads TGCAGCGTTGATACGGCAGCGAGTAACTATGGCTACACCTTC.